These T cell receptor beta chains were read from a single sample in a study of cytomegalovirus exposure and HLA in healthy donors. Here immunoSEQ multiplex PCR was the method, and the copy in TCRdb shows in-frame clones only, minus some. The repertoire holds about 170,000 clones, 80% to 90% seen once, with under 5% in the top ten. Sequenced sample: PBMCs. Receptor source: a girl under 18 in good health and CMV-seropositive. CDR3s include the opening cysteine and the closing phenylalanine or tryptophan. Each record gives: J gene, D gene, clone size, V gene, CDR3 protein, CDR3 DNA. The D gene is left open where the match is weak. Clone size is not always given. Where it is, it says once, few, many or a class for expanded clones.

J: TRBJ2-3; D: .; size: .; V: TRBV9; CDR3: CASSVQTTSTDTQYF; DNA: TGTGCCAGCAGCGTTCAGACTACGAGCACAGATACGCAGTATTTT
J: TRBJ2-3; D: .; size: few; V: TRBV7-7; CDR3: CASSSTDSSTDTQYF; DNA: TGTGCTAGCAGCTCGACAGACTCTAGCACAGATACGCAGTATTTT
J: TRBJ2-1; D: TRBD1; size: .; V: TRBV5-1; CDR3: CASSLQGANEQFF; DNA: TGCGCCAGCAGCTTACAGGGGGCAAATGAGCAGTTCTTC
J: TRBJ2-1; D: TRBD2; size: .; V: TRBV6-6; CDR3: CASSYFDGGAYNEQFF; DNA: TGTGCCAGCAGTTACTTTGACGGGGGGGCCTACAATGAGCAGTTCTTC
J: TRBJ1-1; D: TRBD1; size: .; V: TRBV6-5; CDR3: CASRPGQGNTEAFF; DNA: TGTGCCAGCAGGCCGGGACAGGGGAACACTGAAGCTTTCTTT
J: TRBJ2-2; D: .; size: .; V: TRBV7-6; CDR3: CASSSTANTGELFF; DNA: TGTGCCAGCAGCTCGACAGCGAACACCGGGGAGCTGTTTTTT
J: TRBJ1-2; D: TRBD1; size: few; V: TRBV6-1; CDR3: CASSEQEGGQGANYGYTF; DNA: TGTGCCAGCAGTGAACAAGAAGGGGGACAGGGGGCTAACTATGGCTACACCTTC
J: TRBJ1-3; D: .; size: .; V: TRBV12-5; CDR3: CASGLVAGSGNTIYF; DNA: TGTGCTAGTGGTTTGGTCGCGGGCTCTGGAAACACCATATATTTT
J: TRBJ1-2; D: .; size: .; V: TRBV7-9; CDR3: CASSLYYGYTF; DNA: TGTGCCAGCAGCTTATATTATGGCTACACCTTC
J: TRBJ1-1; D: .; size: once; V: TRBV11-2; CDR3: CASSLGGKNTEAFF; DNA: TGTGCCAGCAGCTTAGGCGGAAAAAACACTGAAGCTTTCTTT
J: TRBJ1-2; D: .; size: .; V: TRBV30; CDR3: CAWKRPEGEVYGYTF; DNA: TGTGCCTGGAAAAGACCTGAGGGAGAGGTCTATGGCTACACCTTC
J: TRBJ2-3; D: .; size: .; V: TRBV25-1; CDR3: CASRQGLEDTQYF; DNA: TGTGCCAGCAGACAGGGCCTAGAAGATACGCAGTATTTT
J: TRBJ1-5; D: .; size: .; V: TRBV6-1; CDR3: CASSENRSNQPQHF; DNA: TGTGCCAGCAGTGAAAACAGGAGCAATCAGCCCCAGCATTTT
J: TRBJ1-5; D: .; size: once; V: TRBV9; CDR3: CASSSLLGGEPQHF; DNA: TGTGCCAGCAGCTCTCTTCTCGGGGGAGAGCCCCAGCATTTT
J: TRBJ2-7; D: .; size: .; V: TRBV30; CDR3: CAWGRNWISGSYEQYF; DNA: TGTGCCTGGGGTAGAAACTGGATATCAGGCTCCTACGAGCAGTACTTC
J: TRBJ1-2; D: .; size: .; V: TRBV11-2; CDR3: CASRRGNYGYTF; DNA: TGTGCCAGCAGGCGGGGTAACTATGGCTACACCTTC
J: TRBJ2-3; D: .; size: .; V: TRBV5-1; CDR3: CASSLGSGSTDTQYF; DNA: TGCGCCAGCAGCTTGGGTAGCGGTAGCACAGATACGCAGTATTTT
J: TRBJ1-1; D: TRBD1; size: .; V: TRBV28; CDR3: CASRGQGNTEAFF; DNA: TGTGCCAGCAGAGGACAGGGGAACACTGAAGCTTTCTTT
J: TRBJ2-7; D: TRBD2; size: few; V: TRBV7-6; CDR3: CASSRGGGSREQYF; DNA: TGTGCCAGCAGTCGGGGGGGAGGGAGCCGCGAGCAGTACTTC
J: TRBJ2-6; D: .; size: .; V: TRBV13; CDR3: CASSLGLTTSGANVLTF; DNA: TGTGCCAGCAGCTTAGGCCTAACTACCTCTGGGGCCAACGTCCTGACTTTC
J: TRBJ2-7; D: TRBD1; size: once; V: TRBV9; CDR3: CASSARDRSYEQYF; DNA: TGTGCCAGCAGCGCCCGGGACAGGAGCTACGAGCAGTACTTC
J: TRBJ1-1; D: TRBD1; size: .; V: TRBV7-7; CDR3: CASSLWAGQGFGGTEAFF; DNA: TGTGCTAGCAGCTTATGGGCGGGACAGGGTTTTGGAGGCACTGAAGCTTTCTTT
J: TRBJ1-5; D: TRBD1; size: .; V: TRBV19; CDR3: CASSIDPGTELSNQPQHF; DNA: TGTGCCAGTAGTATAGATCCGGGGACAGAACTTAGCAATCAGCCCCAGCATTTT
J: TRBJ2-7; D: TRBD1; size: .; V: TRBV6-1; CDR3: CASKILQGSGEQYF; DNA: TGTGCCAGCAAGATCTTACAGGGGTCCGGCGAGCAGTACTTC
J: TRBJ2-3; D: TRBD2; size: .; V: TRBV2; CDR3: CASSATSGGANTQYF; DNA: TGTGCCAGCAGTGCTACTAGCGGGGGGGCAAATACGCAGTATTTT
J: TRBJ1-2; D: .; size: .; V: TRBV2; CDR3: CASTQEESINYGYTF; DNA: TGTGCCAGCACCCAAGAGGAGTCGATTAACTATGGCTACACCTTC
J: TRBJ1-1; D: .; size: few; V: TRBV29-1; CDR3: CSVERPTEAFF; DNA: TGCAGCGTTGAGAGGCCCACTGAAGCTTTCTTT
J: TRBJ2-6; D: .; size: .; V: TRBV13; CDR3: CASSLGEPRFVSGANVLTF; DNA: TGTGCCAGCAGCTTAGGCGAACCGAGATTTGTCTCTGGGGCCAACGTCCTGACTTTC
J: TRBJ2-1; D: .; size: .; V: TRBV27; CDR3: CASSLTPAPLGDEQFF; DNA: TGTGCCAGCAGTTTAACCCCCGCCCCTCTAGGCGATGAGCAGTTCTTC
J: TRBJ1-2; D: .; size: .; V: TRBV19; CDR3: CASSIRGDYGYTF; DNA: TGTGCCAGTAGTATTCGCGGGGACTATGGCTACACCTTC
J: TRBJ1-2; D: .; size: .; V: TRBV2; CDR3: CASSENGGGYTF; DNA: TGTGCCAGCAGTGAAAACGGGGGTGGCTACACCTTC
J: TRBJ1-3; D: .; size: .; V: TRBV10-3; CDR3: CAITGAGNTIYF; DNA: TGTGCCATCACCGGGGCTGGAAACACCATATATTTT